The rows below give T cell receptor beta chains drawn from one sample of a study of identical twins. TCRdb passed the 5' RACE reads through MiXCR, listing each CDR3 protein once. Among 410,000 or so distinct CDR3 sequences listed, 18% were seen once. The sample comprised naive T cells sorted from blood. These receptors originate from a man aged 50-59 years in good health. Each CDR3 is given with its conserved first and last residue. The D gene is left open where the match is weak. Size values are once, few and many counts, or a class for expanded clones, and some rows have none.

>TRBJ2-1|.|TRBV5-1|TRBD2
CASSVGLAVYNEQFF
TGCGCCAGCAGCGTGGGACTAGCGGTATACAATGAGCAGTTCTTC
>TRBJ2-5|.|TRBV18|.
CASSPPASRETQYF
TGTGCCAGCTCACCACCGGCTAGTCGGGAGACCCAGTACTTC
>TRBJ2-7|.|TRBV7-2|.
CASSSGLLTLYEQYF
TGTGCCAGCAGCTCCGGGCTGTTAACCCTCTACGAGCAGTACTTC
>TRBJ2-5|few|TRBV5-1|TRBD2
CASSPGLAGNPETQYF
TGCGCCAGCAGCCCCGGACTAGCGGGGAATCCAGAGACCCAGTACTTC
>TRBJ1-1|many|TRBV10-3|.
CAISNRLGWGTEAFF
TGTGCCATCAGTAACCGATTGGGCTGGGGCACTGAAGCTTTCTTT
>TRBJ2-5|few|TRBV11-2|TRBD1
CASSLEFSGGQGETQYF
TGTGCCAGCAGCTTAGAATTCTCTGGGGGACAGGGAGAGACCCAGTACTTC
>TRBJ2-1|few|TRBV15|.
CATSRGLFSGGSEQFF
TGTGCCACCAGCAGAGGGCTTTTTTCGGGGGGCAGCGAGCAGTTCTTC
>TRBJ2-7|few|TRBV18|.
CASSPPKGSRGEQYF
TGTGCCAGCTCACCACCCAAGGGGTCACGGGGTGAGCAGTACTTC
>TRBJ2-4|medium-sized|TRBV10-3|.
CAISESVGGQKNIQYF
TGTGCCATCAGTGAGTCGGTCGGGGGACAGAAAAACATTCAGTACTTC
>TRBJ2-1|few|TRBV5-1|TRBD2
CASSLTGTSSYNEQFF
TGCGCCAGCAGCTTGACCGGGACTAGCTCCTACAATGAGCAGTTCTTC
>TRBJ2-3|many|TRBV4-3|TRBD1
CASSQSLGTVSTDTQYF
TGCGCCAGCAGCCAGAGTCTGGGGACAGTCAGCACAGATACGCAGTATTTT
>TRBJ2-2|.|TRBV27|.
CASSLSRTGTGELFF
TGTGCCAGCAGTTTATCCCGAACTGGCACCGGGGAGCTGTTTTTT
>TRBJ2-7|once|TRBV5-1|.
CASSLATFPGQAHSYEQYF
TGCGCCAGCAGCTTGGCCACTTTTCCGGGACAAGCCCACTCCTACGAGCAGTACTTC
>TRBJ2-1|.|TRBV4-3|.
CASSQDGQSYNEQFF
TGCGCCAGCAGCCAAGATGGACAGTCCTACAATGAGCAGTTCTTC
>TRBJ1-2|few|TRBV7-2|.
CASSGRRDYGYTF
TGTGCCAGCAGCGGTCGACGGGACTATGGCTACACCTTC
>TRBJ2-1|.|TRBV3-1|.
CASSQSSIFNNEQFF
TGTGCCAGCAGCCAAAGTAGTATCTTTAACAATGAGCAGTTCTTC
>TRBJ2-1|.|TRBV7-8|TRBD2
CASSPAGGFEQFF
TGTGCCAGCAGCCCAGCGGGGGGTTTTGAGCAGTTCTTC
>TRBJ1-1|.|TRBV25-1|.
CASSDSMRSINTEAFF
TGTGCCAGCAGTGATAGTATGAGGTCAATAAACACTGAAGCTTTCTTT
>TRBJ2-7|.|TRBV6-2/TRBV6-3|TRBD2
CASRKGLAETYEQYF
TGTGCCAGCAGAAAAGGACTAGCGGAAACCTACGAGCAGTACTTC
>TRBJ2-5|few|TRBV24-1|TRBD1
CATSSTGGVETQYF
TGTGCCACCAGTTCTACAGGGGGCGTGGAGACCCAGTACTTC
>TRBJ2-7|many|TRBV5-1|.
CASSLVVQGPYEQYF
TGCGCCAGCAGCTTGGTCGTGCAGGGCCCCTACGAGCAGTACTTC
>TRBJ2-1|.|TRBV5-1|.
CASVQGPNEQFF
TGCGCCAGCGTCCAGGGACCCAATGAGCAGTTCTTC
>TRBJ1-1|.|TRBV12-3/TRBV12-4|TRBD1
CASSPGQGKAFF
TGTGCCAGCAGTCCCGGACAGGGGAAAGCTTTCTTT
>TRBJ2-6|many|TRBV15|.
CATSRGRYSGANVLTF
TGTGCCACCAGCAGGGGACGGTACTCTGGGGCCAACGTCCTGACTTTC
>TRBJ2-7|.|TRBV4-1|.
CASSLEALFEQYF
TGCGCCAGCAGCCTAGAAGCCCTTTTCGAGCAGTACTTC
>TRBJ2-4|.|TRBV15|.
CATSRRIAKNIQYF
TGTGCCACCAGCAGAAGGATAGCCAAAAACATTCAGTACTTC
>TRBJ2-5|.|TRBV29-1|.
CSVVPQHQETQYF
TGCAGCGTTGTCCCACAGCACCAAGAGACCCAGTACTTC
>TRBJ2-1|.|TRBV7-8|.
CASAPGISVEQFF
TGTGCCAGCGCCCCAGGGATAAGCGTTGAGCAGTTCTTC
>TRBJ2-7|many|TRBV5-1|.
CASSLGLGYEQYF
TGCGCCAGCAGCTTGGGCTTGGGCTACGAGCAGTACTTC
>TRBJ2-1|.|TRBV9|.
CASSVGRGASYNEQFF
TGTGCCAGCAGCGTAGGAAGAGGGGCCTCCTACAATGAGCAGTTCTTC
>TRBJ2-7|few|TRBV5-1|.
CASSLEEASSYEQYF
TGCGCCAGCAGCTTGGAGGAGGCCAGCTCCTACGAGCAGTACTTC
>TRBJ2-6|.|TRBV6-2/TRBV6-3|.
CASSYSTVPAVPSGANVLTF
TGTGCCAGCAGTTACTCGACTGTTCCAGCGGTGCCCTCTGGGGCCAACGTCCTGACTTTC
>TRBJ1-2|.|TRBV20-1|TRBD1
CSAIRGGGHGYTF
TGCAGTGCTATCAGGGGGGGAGGCCATGGCTACACCTTC
>TRBJ2-5|.|TRBV7-8|TRBD2
CASSLVGTKETQYF
TGTGCCAGCAGCTTAGTAGGGACTAAAGAGACCCAGTACTTC
>TRBJ2-2|few|TRBV6-1|TRBD1
CASSRIQGTGELFF
TGTGCCAGCAGTCGTATACAGGGGACCGGGGAGCTGTTTTTT
>TRBJ2-7|.|TRBV5-1|.
CASSLGTIRTYEQYF
TGCGCCAGCAGCTTAGGGACAATAAGGACCTACGAGCAGTACTTC
>TRBJ2-4|few|TRBV5-1|.
CASSLRQVLAKNIQYF
TGCGCCAGCAGCCTGCGACAGGTCCTAGCCAAAAACATTCAGTACTTC
>TRBJ2-3|.|TRBV4-2|.
CASSHEGDTQYF
TGTGCCAGCAGCCACGAGGGCGATACGCAGTATTTT
>TRBJ2-4|few|TRBV20-1|.
CSAPGNIQYF
TGCAGTGCCCCCGGGAACATTCAGTACTTC
>TRBJ2-6|.|TRBV20-1|.
CSVPVSGANVLTF
TGCAGTGTCCCAGTATCTGGGGCCAACGTCCTGACTTTC
>TRBJ1-1|many|TRBV12-3/TRBV12-4|TRBD1
CASSSYGTVILEAFF
TGTGCCAGCAGTTCCTATGGGACAGTCATCCTTGAAGCTTTCTTT
>TRBJ2-1|.|TRBV24-1|TRBD2
CATSQTSGGFRNEQFF
TGTGCCACCAGTCAGACTAGCGGGGGATTCAGGAATGAGCAGTTCTTC
>TRBJ2-2|.|TRBV15|.
CATSRDRLTGELFF
TGTGCCACCAGCAGAGATCGGTTGACCGGGGAGCTGTTTTTT
>TRBJ1-5|many|TRBV28|.
CASSSLGPDQPQHF
TGTGCCAGCAGCTCCTTGGGGCCCGATCAGCCCCAGCATTTT
>TRBJ1-1|many|TRBV25-1|TRBD1
CASSGAPGTGSYIEAFF
TGTGCCAGCAGCGGAGCTCCCGGGACAGGGAGTTATATTGAAGCTTTCTTT
>TRBJ2-3|few|TRBV6-1|TRBD2
CASRRTGGSLADTQYF
TGTGCCAGCAGGAGAACGGGGGGTTCTCTTGCAGATACGCAGTATTTT
>TRBJ2-2|few|TRBV5-8|.
CASSLGATHTGELFF
TGTGCCAGCAGCTTGGGGGCCACCCACACCGGGGAGCTGTTTTTT
>TRBJ1-5|many|TRBV4-2|.
CASSQDGGDQPQHF
TGTGCCAGCAGCCAAGATGGGGGAGATCAGCCCCAGCATTTT